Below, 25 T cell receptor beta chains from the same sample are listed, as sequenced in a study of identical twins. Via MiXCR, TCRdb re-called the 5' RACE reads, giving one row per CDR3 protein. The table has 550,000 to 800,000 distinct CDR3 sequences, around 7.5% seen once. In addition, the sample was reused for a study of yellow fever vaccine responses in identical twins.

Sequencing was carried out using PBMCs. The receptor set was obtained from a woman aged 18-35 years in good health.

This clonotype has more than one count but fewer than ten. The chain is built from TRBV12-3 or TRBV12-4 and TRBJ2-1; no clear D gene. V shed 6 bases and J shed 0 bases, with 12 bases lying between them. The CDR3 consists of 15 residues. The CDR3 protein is CASRAEVSSYNEQFF. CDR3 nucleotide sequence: TGTGCCAGCAGGGCCGAGGTCAGCTCCTACAATGAGCAGTTCTTC.

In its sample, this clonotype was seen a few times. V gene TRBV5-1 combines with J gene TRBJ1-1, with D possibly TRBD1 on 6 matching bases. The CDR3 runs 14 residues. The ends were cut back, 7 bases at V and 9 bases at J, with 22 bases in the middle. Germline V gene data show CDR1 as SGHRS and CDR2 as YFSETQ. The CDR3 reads CASGHSDSTNQAFF. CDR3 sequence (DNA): TGCGCCAGCGGCCACTCGGACAGTACTAACCAAGCTTTCTTT.

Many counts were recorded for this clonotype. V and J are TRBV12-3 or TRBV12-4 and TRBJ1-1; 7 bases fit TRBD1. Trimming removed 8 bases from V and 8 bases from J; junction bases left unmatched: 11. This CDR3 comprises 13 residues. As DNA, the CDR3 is TGTGCCAGCGGTATGGGGCAGGGGGGAGAAGCTTTCTTT. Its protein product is CASGMGQGGEAFF.

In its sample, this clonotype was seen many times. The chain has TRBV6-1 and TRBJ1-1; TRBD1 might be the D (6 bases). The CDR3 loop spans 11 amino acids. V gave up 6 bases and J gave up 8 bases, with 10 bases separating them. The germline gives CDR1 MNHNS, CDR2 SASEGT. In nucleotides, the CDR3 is TGTGCCAGCAGAAACCAGGGGGAAGCTTTCTTT. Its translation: CASRNQGEAFF.

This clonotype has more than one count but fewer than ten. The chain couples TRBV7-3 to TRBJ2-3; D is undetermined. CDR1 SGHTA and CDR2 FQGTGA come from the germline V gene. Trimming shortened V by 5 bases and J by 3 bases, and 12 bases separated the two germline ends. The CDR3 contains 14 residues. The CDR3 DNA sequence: TGTGCCAGCAGCCCTTTTGGTCGGACAGATACGCAGTATTTT. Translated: CASSPFGRTDTQYF.

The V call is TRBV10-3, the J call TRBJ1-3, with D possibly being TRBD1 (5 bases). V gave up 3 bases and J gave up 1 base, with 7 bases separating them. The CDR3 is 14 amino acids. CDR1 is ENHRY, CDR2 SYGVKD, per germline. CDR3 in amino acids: CAISDWGSGNTIYF. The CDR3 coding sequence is TGTGCCATCAGTGATTGGGGGTCTGGAAACACCATATATTTT.

The CDR3 DNA is TGTGCTAGTGGTTTGGGGCTAGCGGGAGGAGCCTACAATGAGCAGTTCTTC. As protein: CASGLGLAGGAYNEQFF. The V and J genes are TRBV12-5 and TRBJ2-1; TRBD2 agrees at 11 bases. The CDR3 is made up of 17 amino acids. V dropped 1 base and J dropped 2; count of bases not matched to a gene: 4. The germline CDR1 and CDR2 sequences are LGHNT and FRNRAP.

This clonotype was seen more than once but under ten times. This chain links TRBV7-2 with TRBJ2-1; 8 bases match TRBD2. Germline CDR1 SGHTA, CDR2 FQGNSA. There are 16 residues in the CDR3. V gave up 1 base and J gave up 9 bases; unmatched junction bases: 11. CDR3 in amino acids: CASSLVREVLSGEQFF. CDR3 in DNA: TGTGCCAGCAGCTTAGTGCGGGAGGTCTTATCTGGTGAGCAGTTCTTC. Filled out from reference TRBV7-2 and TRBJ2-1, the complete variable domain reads GAGVSQSPSNKVTEKGKDVELRCDPISGHTALYWYRQSLGQGLEFLIYFQGNSAPDKSGLPSDRFSAERTGGSVSTLTIQRTQQEDSAVYLCASSLVREVLSGEQFFGPGTRLTVL.

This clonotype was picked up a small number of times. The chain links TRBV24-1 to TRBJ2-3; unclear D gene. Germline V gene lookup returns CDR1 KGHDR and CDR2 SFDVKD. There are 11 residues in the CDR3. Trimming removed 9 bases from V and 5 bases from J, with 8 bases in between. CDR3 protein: CATGVLDTQYF. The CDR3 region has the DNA TGTGCCACCGGGGTGTTAGATACGCAGTATTTT.

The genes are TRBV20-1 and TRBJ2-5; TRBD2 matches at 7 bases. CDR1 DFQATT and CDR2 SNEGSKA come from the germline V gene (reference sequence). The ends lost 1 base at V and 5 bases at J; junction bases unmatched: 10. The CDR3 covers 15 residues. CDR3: CSARGSSGLVETQYF. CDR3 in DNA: TGCAGTGCTAGAGGCAGTAGCGGGCTAGTGGAGACCCAGTACTTC.

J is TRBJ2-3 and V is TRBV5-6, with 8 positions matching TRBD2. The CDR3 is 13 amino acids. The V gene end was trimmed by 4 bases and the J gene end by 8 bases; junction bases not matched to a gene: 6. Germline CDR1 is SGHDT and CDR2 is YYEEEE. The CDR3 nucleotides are TGTGCCAGCAGCCGGGGGGGCGGAGGTACGCAGTATTTT. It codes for CASSRGGGGTQYF.

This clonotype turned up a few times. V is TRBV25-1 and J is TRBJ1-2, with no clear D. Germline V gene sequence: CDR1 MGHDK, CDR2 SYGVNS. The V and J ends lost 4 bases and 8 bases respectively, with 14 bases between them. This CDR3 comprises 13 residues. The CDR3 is CASSGSPYWGYTF. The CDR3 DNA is TGTGCCAGCAGTGGGTCCCCCTATTGGGGCTACACCTTC.

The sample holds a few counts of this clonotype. The CDR3 nucleotides read TGCGCCAGCAGCTTGGAGGCAGGGCGAACTGAAGCTTTCTTT. This sequence encodes CASSLEAGRTEAFF. The chain uses TRBV5-1 and TRBJ1-1; perhaps TRBD1 as D (5 bases). CDR1 SGHRS and CDR2 YFSETQ come from the germline V gene. V lost 0 bases and J lost 5, with 11 bases in between. The CDR3 is made up of 14 amino acids.

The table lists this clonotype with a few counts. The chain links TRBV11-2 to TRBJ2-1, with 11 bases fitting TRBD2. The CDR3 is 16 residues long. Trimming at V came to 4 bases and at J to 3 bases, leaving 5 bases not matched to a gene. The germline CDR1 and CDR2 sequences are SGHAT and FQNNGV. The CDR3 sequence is CASSYRLAGIYNEQFF. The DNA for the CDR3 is TGTGCCAGCAGCTACCGACTAGCGGGGATCTACAATGAGCAGTTCTTC. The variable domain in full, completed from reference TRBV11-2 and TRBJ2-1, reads EAGVAQSPRYKIIEKRQSVAFWCNPISGHATLYWYQQILGQGPKLLIQFQNNGVVDDSQLPKDRFSAERLKGVDSTLKIQPAKLEDSAVYLCASSYRLAGIYNEQFFGPGTRLTVL.

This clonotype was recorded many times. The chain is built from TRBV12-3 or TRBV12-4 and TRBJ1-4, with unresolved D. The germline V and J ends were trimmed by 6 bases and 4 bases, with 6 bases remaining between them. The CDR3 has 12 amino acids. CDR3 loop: CASRHNNEKLFF. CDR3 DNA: TGTGCCAGCAGACACAATAATGAAAAACTGTTTTTT.

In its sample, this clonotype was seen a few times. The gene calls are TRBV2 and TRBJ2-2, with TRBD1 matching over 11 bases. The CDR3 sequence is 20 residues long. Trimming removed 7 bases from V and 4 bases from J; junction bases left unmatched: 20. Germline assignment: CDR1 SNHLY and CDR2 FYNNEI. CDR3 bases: TGTGCCAGCACCGACGGGACAGGGGGGACAAAGCTGCGTGGCACCGGGGAGCTGTTTTTT. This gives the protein CASTDGTGGTKLRGTGELFF.

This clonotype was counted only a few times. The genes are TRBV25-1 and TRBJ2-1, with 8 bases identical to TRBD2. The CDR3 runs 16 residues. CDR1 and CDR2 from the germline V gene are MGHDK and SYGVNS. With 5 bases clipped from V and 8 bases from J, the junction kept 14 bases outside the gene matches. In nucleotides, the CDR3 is TGTGCCAGCAGTAGAGGATCCAGCGGGAGTAGGGATGAGCAGTTCTTC. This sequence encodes CASSRGSSGSRDEQFF.

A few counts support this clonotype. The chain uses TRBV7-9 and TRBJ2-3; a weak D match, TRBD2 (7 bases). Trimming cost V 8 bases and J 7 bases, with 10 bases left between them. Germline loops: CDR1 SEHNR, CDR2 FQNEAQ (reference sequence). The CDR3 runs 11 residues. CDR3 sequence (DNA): TGTGCCAGCCGGGGGGCCCATACGCAGTATTTT. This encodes CASRGAHTQYF.

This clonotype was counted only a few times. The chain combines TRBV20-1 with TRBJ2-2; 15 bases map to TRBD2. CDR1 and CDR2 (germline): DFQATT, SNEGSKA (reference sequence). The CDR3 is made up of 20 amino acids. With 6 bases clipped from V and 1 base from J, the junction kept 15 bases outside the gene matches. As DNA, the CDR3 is TGCAGTGCCTCCATTCCCCCGGGACTAGCGGGAGGCCAGAACACCGGGGAGCTGTTTTTT. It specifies CSASIPPGLAGGQNTGELFF.

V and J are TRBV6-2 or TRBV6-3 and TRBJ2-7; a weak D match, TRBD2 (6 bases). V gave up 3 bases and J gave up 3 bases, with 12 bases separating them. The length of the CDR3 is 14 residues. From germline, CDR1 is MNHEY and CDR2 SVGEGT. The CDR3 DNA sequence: TGTGCCAGCAGTTATCGGCGGGGAGGCTACGAGCAGTACTTC. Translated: CASSYRRGGYEQYF.

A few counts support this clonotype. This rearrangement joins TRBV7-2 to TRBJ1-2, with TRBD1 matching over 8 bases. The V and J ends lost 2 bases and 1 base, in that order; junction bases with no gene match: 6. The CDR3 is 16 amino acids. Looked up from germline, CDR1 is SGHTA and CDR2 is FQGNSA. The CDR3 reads CASSLQGALVNYGYTF. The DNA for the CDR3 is TGTGCCAGCAGCTTACAGGGGGCCTTAGTTAACTATGGCTACACCTTC.

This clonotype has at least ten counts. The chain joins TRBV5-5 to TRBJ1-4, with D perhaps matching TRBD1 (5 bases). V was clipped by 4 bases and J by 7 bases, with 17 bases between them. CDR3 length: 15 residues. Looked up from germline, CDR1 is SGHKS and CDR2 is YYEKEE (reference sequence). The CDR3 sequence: CASSRTGPNREKLFF. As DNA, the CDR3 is TGTGCCAGCAGCCGCACGGGGCCCAACCGTGAAAAACTGTTTTTT.

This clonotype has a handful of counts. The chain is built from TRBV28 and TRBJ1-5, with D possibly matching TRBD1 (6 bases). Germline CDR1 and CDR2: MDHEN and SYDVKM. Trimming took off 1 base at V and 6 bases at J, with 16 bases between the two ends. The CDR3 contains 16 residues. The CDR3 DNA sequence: TGTGCCAGCAGTTTATCATCAGGGGTCACCGGTCAGCCCCAGCATTTT. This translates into CASSLSSGVTGQPQHF. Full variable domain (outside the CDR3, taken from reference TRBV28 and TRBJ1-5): DVKVTQSSRYLVKRTGEKVFLECVQDMDHENMFWYRQDPGLGLRLIYFSYDVKMKEKGDIPEGYSVSREKKERFSLILESASTNQTSMYLCASSLSSGVTGQPQHFGDGTRLSIL.

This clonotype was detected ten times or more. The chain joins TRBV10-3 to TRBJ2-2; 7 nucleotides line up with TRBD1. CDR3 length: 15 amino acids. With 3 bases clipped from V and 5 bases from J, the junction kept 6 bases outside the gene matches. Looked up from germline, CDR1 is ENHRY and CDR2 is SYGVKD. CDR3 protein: CAISDSTGKTGELFF. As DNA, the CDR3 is TGTGCCATCAGTGATTCGACAGGGAAGACCGGGGAGCTGTTTTTT.

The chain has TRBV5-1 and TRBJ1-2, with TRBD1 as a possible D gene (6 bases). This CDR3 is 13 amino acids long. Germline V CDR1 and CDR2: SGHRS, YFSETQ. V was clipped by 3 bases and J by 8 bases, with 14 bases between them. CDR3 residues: CASSYDTGIGYTF. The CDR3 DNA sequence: TGCGCCAGCAGCTATGACACAGGGATCGGCTACACCTTC.